Presented here are 20 T cell receptor beta chains from one specimen sequenced in a study of shared clonotypes between healthy human individuals. TCRdb's table, derived via immunoSEQ multiplex PCR, lists solely in-frame clones and lacks some. The sample includes over 1.4 million clones, around 95% seen only once; the top ten take roughly 1.1%. The sequencing sample was made of naive CD4+ T cells sorted from blood. Stated subset: CD45RA+ positively selected. All receptors come from a man in his thirties or forties in good health.

The CDR3 DNA follows: TGCGCCAGCGTGGGGAGGGCGCGTGAGCAGTTCTTC. Translated, it gives CASVGRAREQFF. The chain links TRBV4-1 to TRBJ2-1, with 7 bases fitting TRBD2. This CDR3 is 12 amino acids long. Germline V gives CDR1 MGHRA, CDR2 YSYEKL. Germline trimming cut 8 bases from V and 9 bases from J; bases unmatched to any gene: 7.

The chain couples TRBV5-5 to TRBJ2-6, with D possibly called TRBD1 or TRBD2 (5 bases each). This CDR3 has 18 amino acids. With 3 bases removed from V and 1 base from J, the gap between germline ends came to 17 bases. The V gene's germline CDR1 is SGHKS and CDR2 YYEKEE (reference sequence). The DNA of the CDR3 is TGTGCCAGCAGCTCCCCGGGAAGGGGACCGTCTGGGGCCAACGTCCTGACTTTC. It encodes CASSSPGRGPSGANVLTF.

The V call is TRBV7-2, the J call TRBJ1-1; a possible D gene is TRBD1 (6 bases). Trimming removed 1 base at V and 3 bases at J, with 9 bases between. The CDR3 length is 14 residues. Germline loops: CDR1 SGHTA, CDR2 FQGNSA. CDR3 protein: CASSLGDTHTEAFF. CDR3 nucleotide sequence: TGTGCCAGCAGCTTAGGGGACACCCACACTGAAGCTTTCTTT.

About this clone itself: The same CDR3 arises from other DNA sequences in this sample as well. The chain is built from TRBV5-1 and TRBJ2-7; possibly TRBD2 for D (5 bases). The CDR3 has 13 amino acids. Trimming removed 4 bases from V and 0 bases from J, with 8 bases in between. Germline CDR1 is SGHRS and CDR2 is YFSETQ. The CDR3 loop reads CASSLRDSYEQYF. CDR3 DNA sequence: TGCGCCAGCAGCCTCCGGGACTCCTACGAGCAGTACTTC.

The chain recombines TRBV30 with TRBJ2-1, with 9 nucleotides matching TRBD2. The CDR3 has 14 residues. The V gene end was trimmed by 8 bases and the J gene end by 4 bases; junction bases not matched to a gene: 9. Germline assignment: CDR1 GTSNPN and CDR2 SVGIG (reference sequence). The CDR3 DNA is TGTGCCCTTCGGGGGGCGGGAGGGTACAATGAGCAGTTCTTC. It is translated as CALRGAGGYNEQFF.

This rearrangement joins TRBV28 to TRBJ1-1; unclear D gene. Germline-derived CDR1 and CDR2 are MDHEN and SYDVKM. This CDR3 region has 11 residues. The ends were cut back, 4 bases at V and 8 bases at J, with 8 bases in the middle. The CDR3, as DNA: TGTGCCAGCAGTTGGCCGGCGGAAGCTTTCTTT. Translated: CASSWPAEAFF.

The rearrangement uses TRBV5-1 and TRBJ1-1, with 7 bases identical to TRBD1. CDR3 length: 14 amino acids. The V gene end was trimmed by 4 bases and the J gene end by 7 bases; junction bases not matched to a gene: 10. From germline, CDR1 is SGHRS and CDR2 YFSETQ. CDR3 region: CASSEYRDSREAFF. CDR3 DNA: TGCGCCAGCAGCGAGTACCGGGACAGCCGTGAAGCTTTCTTT.

This rearrangement joins TRBV20-1 to TRBJ2-5; D remains unclear. CDR1 and CDR2 (germline): DFQATT, SNEGSKA (reference sequence). The V and J ends lost 3 bases and 4 bases respectively, with 6 bases between them. The CDR3 runs to 11 residues. The CDR3 coding sequence is TGCAGTGCTAGCGAACGAGAGACCCAGTACTTC. Translation: CSASERETQYF.

The chain employs TRBV5-1 and TRBJ2-1, with unresolved D. V lost 1 base and J 9 bases, leaving 5 bases between the germline ends. CDR3 length equals 11 residues. Germline-derived CDR1 and CDR2 are SGHRS and YFSETQ. CDR3 in DNA: TGCGCCAGCAGCTTGAGGGTTGAGCAGTTCTTC. This sequence encodes CASSLRVEQFF.

The genes are TRBV5-4 and TRBJ2-1; D is ambiguous. The V and J ends lost 4 bases and 0 bases respectively, with 5 bases between them. This CDR3 has 13 amino acids. Germline CDR1 SGHNT, CDR2 YYREEE (reference sequence). This CDR3 is CASSISSYNEQFF. In DNA, the CDR3 is TGTGCCAGCAGCATTAGCTCCTACAATGAGCAGTTCTTC.

This sequence joins TRBV28 and TRBJ2-2; D call uncertain. This CDR3 has 12 amino acids. The germline CDR1 and CDR2 sequences are MDHEN and SYDVKM. The V gene lost 2 bases and the J gene lost 7 bases, with 5 bases spanning the gap. The CDR3 DNA sequence: TGTGCCAGCAGTTTAGTAGGCGGGGAGCTGTTTTTT. Translated, it gives CASSLVGGELFF.

The rearrangement uses TRBV6-5 and TRBJ2-3, with TRBD1 identical over 8 bases. This CDR3 spans 15 amino acids. CDR1 and CDR2 (germline): MNHEY, SVGAGI. V was clipped by 6 bases and J by 0 bases; unmatched bases: 5. CDR3 protein: CASRDWTGSTDTQYF. CDR3 nucleotides: TGTGCCAGCAGAGACTGGACAGGGAGCACAGATACGCAGTATTTT.

V gene TRBV30 combines with J gene TRBJ2-1; D might be TRBD1 (6 bases). V was trimmed by 4 bases and J by 3 bases, leaving 13 bases between them. From germline, CDR1 is GTSNPN and CDR2 SVGIG (reference sequence). This CDR3 is 14 amino acids long. CDR3 nucleotides: TGTGCCTGGACCCAGGGGTTGTTCTACAATGAGCAGTTCTTC. Translated: CAWTQGLFYNEQFF.

The chain links TRBV9 to TRBJ2-5; TRBD2 might be the D (6 bases). Germline V CDR1 and CDR2: SGDLS, YYNGEE. V lost 4 bases and J 1 base, leaving 14 bases between the germline ends. The CDR3 spans 15 residues. The CDR3 nucleotides read TGTGCCAGCAGCCCGTCGGCGGGGCCCCAAGAGACCCAGTACTTC. Amino acids: CASSPSAGPQETQYF.

The chain links TRBV28 to TRBJ2-2; a weak D match, TRBD2 (6 bases). The CDR3 runs 15 residues. The V and J ends lost 6 bases and 5 bases respectively, with 16 bases between them. CDR1 is MDHEN and CDR2 is SYDVKM in the germline V gene. The CDR3 DNA reads TGTGCCAGCAGGACCCTGGGGGGTGGGACCGGGGAGCTGTTTTTT. Its translation: CASRTLGGGTGELFF. Full variable domain (rest looked up from reference TRBV28 and TRBJ2-2): DVKVTQSSRYLVKRTGEKVFLECVQDMDHENMFWYRQDPGLGLRLIYFSYDVKMKEKGDIPEGYSVSREKKERFSLILESASTNQTSMYLCASRTLGGGTGELFFGEGSRLTVL.

The chain combines TRBV5-1 with TRBJ2-5; D gene unclear. The CDR3 is 14 residues long. Deletions cut 2 bases from V and 5 bases from J, with 13 bases between. CDR1 and CDR2 from the germline V gene are SGHRS and YFSETQ. The CDR3 sequence is CASSLGLDAETQYF. CDR3 in DNA: TGCGCCAGCAGCTTAGGGTTGGACGCGGAGACCCAGTACTTC.

The rearrangement links TRBV19 to TRBJ2-7; the match to TRBD1 covers 7 bases. Trimming cost V 6 bases and J 3 bases; bases outside gene matches: 11. The V gene's germline CDR1 is LNHDA and CDR2 SQIVND (reference sequence). The CDR3 has 15 residues. CDR3 DNA: TGTGCCAGTAGCGGGGACAGAGTGGCTGACTACGAGCAGTACTTC. It encodes CASSGDRVADYEQYF.

The chain combines TRBV30 with TRBJ1-1; 7 bases are shared with TRBD1. The J segment lost 3 bases and the V segment lost 0 bases, leaving 4 bases of the junction unmatched. Germline assignment: CDR1 GTSNPN and CDR2 SVGIG (reference sequence). The CDR3 has 14 amino acids. DNA for the CDR3: TGTGCCTGGAGTGTACGGACAGGCTACACTGAAGCTTTCTTT. Its translation: CAWSVRTGYTEAFF.

J is TRBJ2-3 and V is TRBV5-1; TRBD2 matches at 8 bases. The CDR3 runs to 13 residues. The trim removed 4 bases at V and 4 bases at J, leaving 2 bases unmatched. CDR1 is SGHRS, CDR2 YFSETQ, per germline. The CDR3 region is CASSVGLADTQYF. The CDR3 region has the DNA TGCGCCAGCAGCGTGGGACTAGCAGATACGCAGTATTTT.

This clone is a singleton in its sample. The chain recombines TRBV7-8 with TRBJ2-3; 9 nucleotides agree with TRBD1. The CDR3 length is 17 residues. Germline CDR1 is SGHVS and CDR2 is FQNEAQ. J was trimmed by 0 bases and V by 5 bases; bases with no gene match: 9. CDR3: CASSLPQGALSTDTQYF. The CDR3 bases are TGTGCCAGCAGCCTACCACAGGGGGCGCTTAGCACAGATACGCAGTATTTT.